This T cell receptor (beta chain) is from a study of CD8+CD57+ T cells in acquired aplastic anemia. Turning to the study itself: Average DNA yield from sorted CD4+ and CD8+ cells was about 2.9 ug.

Flow cytometry had shown expanded CD8+CD57+ cells in the patients chosen for sequencing. Patients uniformly had severe acquired aplastic anemia. As to this clonotype: What it binds is unknown.

The germline V gene encodes CDR1 SQVTM and CDR2 ANQGSEA. The CDR3 loop spans 14 amino acids. Trimming cost V 3 bases and J 2 bases; bases outside gene matches: 5. TCR beta VDJ and CDR3 profiling used genomic DNA as template. TCRdb independently ran MiXCR on the reads; one entry per CDR3 protein. Among over 150,000 distinct CDR3 sequences listed, about 70% were seen once. Study-wide findings and caveats: Patient and control CD8+ Simpson's diversity was not significantly different.

Sequenced: sorted CD4+, CD8+, or CD8+CD57+ T cells (not recorded which) from PBMCs. The receptor's source is a human donor with aplastic anemia. J is TRBJ1-2 and V is TRBV29-1, with 8 bases fitting TRBD1. DNA of the CDR3: TGCAGCGTTGATGGACAGGGTCGCAACTATGGCTACACCTTC. Translated: CSVDGQGRNYGYTF.